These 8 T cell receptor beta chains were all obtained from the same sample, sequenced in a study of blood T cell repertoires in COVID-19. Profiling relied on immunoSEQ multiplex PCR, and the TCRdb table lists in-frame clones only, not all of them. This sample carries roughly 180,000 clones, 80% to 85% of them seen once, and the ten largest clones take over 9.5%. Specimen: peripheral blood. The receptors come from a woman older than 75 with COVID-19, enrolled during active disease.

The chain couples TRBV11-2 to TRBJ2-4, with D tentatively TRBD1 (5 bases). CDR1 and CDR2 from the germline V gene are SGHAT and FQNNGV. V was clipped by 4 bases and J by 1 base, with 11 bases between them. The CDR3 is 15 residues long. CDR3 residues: CASSSPGLAKNIQYF. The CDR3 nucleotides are TGTGCCAGCAGCTCTCCAGGGTTGGCCAAAAACATTCAGTACTTC.

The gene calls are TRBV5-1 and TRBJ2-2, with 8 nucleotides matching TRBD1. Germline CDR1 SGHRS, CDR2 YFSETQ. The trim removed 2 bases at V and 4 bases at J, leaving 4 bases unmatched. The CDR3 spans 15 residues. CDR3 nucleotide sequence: TGCGCCAGCAGCTTTGGACAGGGCAGCACCGGGGAGCTGTTTTTT. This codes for CASSFGQGSTGELFF.

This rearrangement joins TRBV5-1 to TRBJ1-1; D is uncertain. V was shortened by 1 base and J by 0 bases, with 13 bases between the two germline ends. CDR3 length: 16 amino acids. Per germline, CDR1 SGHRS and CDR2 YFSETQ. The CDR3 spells CASSLLAGLMNTEAFF. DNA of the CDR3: TGCGCCAGCAGCTTGCTCGCAGGACTTATGAACACTGAAGCTTTCTTT. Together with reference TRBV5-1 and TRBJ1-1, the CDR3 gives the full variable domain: KAGVTQTPRYLIKTRGQQVTLSCSPISGHRSVSWYQQTPGQGLQFLFEYFSETQRNKGNFPGRFSGRQFSNSRSEMNVSTLELGDSALYLCASSLLAGLMNTEAFFGQGTRLTVV.

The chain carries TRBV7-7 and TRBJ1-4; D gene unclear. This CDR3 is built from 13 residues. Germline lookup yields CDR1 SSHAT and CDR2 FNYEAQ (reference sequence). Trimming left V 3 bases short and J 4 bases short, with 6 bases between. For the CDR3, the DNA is TGTGCCAGCAGCTTCGGGGTTAATGAAAAACTGTTTTTT. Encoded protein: CASSFGVNEKLFF.

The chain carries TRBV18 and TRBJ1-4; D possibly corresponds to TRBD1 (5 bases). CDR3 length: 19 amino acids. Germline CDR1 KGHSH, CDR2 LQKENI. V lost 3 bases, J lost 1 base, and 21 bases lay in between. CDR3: CASSPQIYAGRGTNEKLFF. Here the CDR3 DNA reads TGTGCCAGCTCACCGCAGATCTACGCAGGGCGAGGAACTAATGAAAAACTGTTTTTT.

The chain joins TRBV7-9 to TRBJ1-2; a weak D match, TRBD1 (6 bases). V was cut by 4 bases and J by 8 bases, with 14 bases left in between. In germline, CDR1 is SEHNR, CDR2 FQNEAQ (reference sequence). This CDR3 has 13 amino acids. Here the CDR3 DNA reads TGTGCCAGCAGCTGGGGGGGGCCGGAGGGCTACACCTTC. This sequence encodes CASSWGGPEGYTF.

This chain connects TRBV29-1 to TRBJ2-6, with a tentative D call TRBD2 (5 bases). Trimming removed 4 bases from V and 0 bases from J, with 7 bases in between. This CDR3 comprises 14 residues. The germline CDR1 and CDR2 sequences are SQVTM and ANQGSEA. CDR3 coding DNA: TGCAGCGTTGGAGGGTCCTCTGGGGCCAACGTCCTGACTTTC. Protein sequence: CSVGGSSGANVLTF.

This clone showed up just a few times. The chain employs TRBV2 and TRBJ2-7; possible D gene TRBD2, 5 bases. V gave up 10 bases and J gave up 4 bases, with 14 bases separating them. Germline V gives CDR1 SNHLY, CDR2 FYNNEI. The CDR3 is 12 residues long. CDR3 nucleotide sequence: TGTGCCATAAGGACTGGTACGTACGAGCAGTACTTC. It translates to CAIRTGTYEQYF.